What follows are 10 T cell receptor beta chains derived from one specimen sequenced in a study of beta chain features in type 1 diabetes. Overall study findings and caveats: All four CD4+ subsets of Type 1 diabetes patients contained TCRB CDR3s that were moderately but significantly shorter.

Their antigen targets remain unknown. Of the isolated RNA, all was reverse transcribed, and so the sequenced material was expressed TCRB transcripts. Using immunoSEQ multiplex PCR, the repertoire was profiled, and TCRdb retains in-frame clones only, with some absent. The table shows a few hundred thousand clones, with 11% occurring only once. The specimen was naive CD4+ T cells from blood. Every receptor here comes from a man in his thirties or forties with type 1 diabetes.

This clone was counted a few times. The rearrangement joins TRBV7-8 to TRBJ1-1, with D uncertain. Germline loops: CDR1 SGHVS, CDR2 FQNEAQ. V shed 2 bases and J shed 8 bases, with 9 bases lying between them. The CDR3 length is 12 residues. This CDR3 reads CASSLSGREAFF. Written as DNA, the CDR3 is TGTGCCAGCAGCTTAAGTGGCAGGGAAGCTTTCTTT.

This clone was observed a handful of times. The chain has TRBV28 and TRBJ1-6; 8 bases match TRBD1. Germline V gene lookup returns CDR1 MDHEN and CDR2 SYDVKM. The trim removed 4 bases at V and 4 bases at J, leaving 9 bases unmatched. The CDR3 covers 17 residues. CDR3 sequence reads: CASSSRGTGDYNSPLHF. The CDR3 DNA follows: TGTGCCAGCAGTTCGCGGGGGACAGGAGATTATAATTCACCCCTCCACTTT. Full variable domain (outside the CDR3, taken from reference TRBV28 and TRBJ1-6): DVKVTQSSRYLVKRTGEKVFLECVQDMDHENMFWYRQDPGLGLRLIYFSYDVKMKEKGDIPEGYSVSREKKERFSLILESASTNQTSMYLCASSSRGTGDYNSPLHFGNGTRLTVT.

This clone showed up just a few times. The J gene is TRBJ2-2, the V gene TRBV7-9; a weak D match, TRBD1 (6 bases). This CDR3 is 13 amino acids long. Trimming took off 7 bases at V and 6 bases at J, with 12 bases between the two ends. CDR1 SEHNR and CDR2 FQNEAQ come from the germline V gene (reference sequence). CDR3 DNA sequence: TGTGCCAGCACCTCAGGGGCCGCCGGGGAGCTGTTTTTT. This gives the protein CASTSGAAGELFF.

The V call is TRBV18, the J call TRBJ1-1; D is unresolved. Trimming shortened V by 8 bases and J by 0 bases, and 10 bases separated the two germline ends. Per germline, CDR1 KGHSH and CDR2 LQKENI. The length of the CDR3 is 13 residues. The CDR3 sequence is CASGGGLNTEAFF. CDR3 nucleotides: TGTGCCAGCGGAGGAGGCCTGAACACTGAAGCTTTCTTT.

Only one count was recorded for this clone. The chain is built from TRBV5-5 and TRBJ1-5; 8 nucleotides align to TRBD1. Germline V gene lookup returns CDR1 SGHKS and CDR2 YYEKEE (reference sequence). This CDR3 has 14 residues. Trimming removed 1 base from V and 6 bases from J; junction bases left unmatched: 3. The CDR3 DNA follows: TGTGCCAGCAGCTTGATACAGGGGGGTCAGCCCCAGCATTTT. Translated, it gives CASSLIQGGQPQHF.

This clone occurred a few times. V and J are TRBV6-1 and TRBJ1-6; D is ambiguous. Germline values: CDR1 MNHNS, CDR2 SASEGT. With 11 bases removed from V and 5 bases from J, the gap between germline ends came to 13 bases. The CDR3 totals 13 residues. Here the CDR3 DNA reads TGTGCCTGCACTCTCTATGATAATTCACCCCTCCACTTT. Translated, it gives CACTLYDNSPLHF.

The gene calls are TRBV28 and TRBJ1-4; tentative D call: TRBD1 (5 bases). Germline CDR1 and CDR2: MDHEN and SYDVKM. The CDR3 extends over 12 amino acids. V shed 5 bases and J shed 17 bases, with 18 bases lying between them. CDR3 coding DNA: TGTGCCAGCAGTCATCCTCTGACAGCGTGTTTTTTT. Protein product: CASSHPLTACFF.

V is TRBV7-9 and J is TRBJ2-1; TRBD1 might be the D (6 bases). CDR3 length equals 14 residues. Germline CDR1 SEHNR, CDR2 FQNEAQ (reference sequence). V lost 2 bases, J lost 3 bases, and 8 bases lay in between. The CDR3, as DNA: TGTGCCAGCAGCTTATCGACAGGCTACAATGAGCAGTTCTTC. It translates to CASSLSTGYNEQFF.

In DNA, the CDR3 is TGCGCCAGCAGCCAAGATCTGAAACTCGCCTTCTACAATGAGCAGTTCTTC. This translates into CASSQDLKLAFYNEQFF. This chain joins TRBV4-3 and TRBJ2-1; no firm D call. V gave up 0 bases and J gave up 3 bases, with 15 bases separating them. The CDR3 length is 17 residues. Per germline, CDR1 LGHNA and CDR2 YSLEER.

This chain links TRBV4-1 with TRBJ1-4; TRBD1 matches 12 bases. The ends lost 6 bases at V and 11 bases at J; junction bases unmatched: 13. CDR1 and CDR2 from the germline V gene are MGHRA and YSYEKL. The CDR3 runs to 16 residues. The CDR3 loop is CASRFPPGQGAGKLFF. CDR3 DNA sequence: TGCGCCAGCAGATTTCCTCCGGGACAGGGGGCCGGGAAACTGTTTTTT.